The rows below give T cell receptor beta chains drawn from one sample of a study of cytomegalovirus exposure and HLA in healthy donors. Clones were read by immunoSEQ multiplex PCR, and TCRdb kept only the in-frame ones, dropping some. The table shows about 150,000 clones, with around three quarters occurring only once. Sequencing was carried out using PBMCs. These receptors were obtained from a man aged 35 to 55 in good health and CMV-seropositive. CDR3s include the opening cysteine and the closing phenylalanine or tryptophan. The D gene is left open where the match is weak. Expanded clones get a size class; other rows say once, few or many, or leave the size out.

V gene,D gene,J gene,clone size,CDR3 protein,CDR3 DNA
TRBV2,TRBD2,TRBJ2-3,-,CASRASGRARASTDTQYF,TGTGCCAGCAGAGCTAGCGGGAGGGCCCGTGCTAGCACAGATACGCAGTATTTT
TRBV10-3,TRBD1,TRBJ1-1,-,CAVSGTGGTLNTEAFF,TGTGCCGTATCCGGGACAGGGGGCACCTTGAACACTGAAGCTTTCTTT
TRBV28,-,TRBJ1-6,-,CASSSWSSRQLLSMGNSPLHF,TGTGCCAGCAGTTCCTGGTCTAGTCGACAGCTCCTCTCTATGGGGAATTCACCCCTCCACTTT
TRBV6-1,TRBD2,TRBJ2-1,-,CASSEKTAGAVWEQFF,TGTGCCAGCAGTGAAAAGACAGCGGGAGCAGTATGGGAGCAGTTCTTC
TRBV6-5,TRBD2,TRBJ2-1,-,CASGIAGVNEQFF,TGTGCCAGCGGGATAGCGGGAGTCAATGAGCAGTTCTTC
TRBV6-1,-,TRBJ2-1,-,CASSFSGGGYNEQFF,TGTGCCAGCAGTTTTAGCGGAGGCGGGTACAATGAGCAGTTCTTC
TRBV6-1,-,TRBJ2-1,-,CASSEMEGGNEQFF,TGTGCCAGCAGTGAAATGGAGGGGGGGAATGAGCAGTTCTTC
TRBV13,TRBD1,TRBJ1-4,-,CASRGTGDEKLFF,TGTGCCAGCAGGGGGACAGGGGATGAAAAACTGTTTTTT
TRBV5-4,TRBD2,TRBJ2-1,once,CASSDAGSSGHNEQFF,TGTGCCAGCAGCGATGCGGGGTCTAGCGGCCACAATGAGCAGTTCTTC
TRBV28,TRBD2,TRBJ2-3,-,CASSFGTSGSTDTQYF,TGTGCCAGCAGTTTTGGGACTAGCGGGAGCACAGATACGCAGTATTTT
TRBV19,-,TRBJ2-7,once,CASSISQGYEQYF,TGTGCCAGTAGTATCTCGCAGGGGTACGAGCAGTACTTC
TRBV7-9,-,TRBJ1-6,once,CASSLGGAYSPLHF,TGTGCCAGCAGCTTGGGGGGGGCCTATTCACCCCTCCACTTT
TRBV7-2,-,TRBJ1-2,-,CASSLYTGYGYTF,TGTGCCAGCAGCTTGTATACAGGCTATGGCTACACCTTC
TRBV27,TRBD1,TRBJ2-2,-,CASRVTGGVSRELFF,TGTGCCAGCAGGGTCACAGGGGGTGTCAGCAGGGAGCTGTTTTTT
TRBV6-5,-,TRBJ1-2,-,CASSQGGDGYTF,TGTGCCAGCAGTCAGGGAGGGGATGGCTACACCTTC
TRBV4-3,TRBD2,TRBJ2-1,few,CASSQGVSGLYNEQFF,TGCGCCAGCAGCCAAGGAGTTAGCGGGTTATACAATGAGCAGTTCTTC
TRBV5-6,-,TRBJ2-3,-,CASSLGGSTDTQYF,TGTGCCAGCAGCTTGGGAGGGTCCACAGATACGCAGTATTTT
TRBV6-5,TRBD1,TRBJ1-2,-,CASSWTGSPGGGYTF,TGTGCCAGCAGTTGGACAGGGTCTCCGGGGGGTGGCTACACCTTC
TRBV2,TRBD2,TRBJ2-3,-,CASSGLAGGADTQYF,TGTGCCAGCAGTGGACTAGCGGGAGGCGCAGATACGCAGTATTTT
TRBV10-3,-,TRBJ2-1,few,CAIRVENYNEQFF,TGTGCCATCAGGGTGGAGAATTACAATGAGCAGTTCTTC
TRBV9,TRBD2,TRBJ2-1,-,CASSVGSGVYNEQFF,TGTGCCAGCAGCGTAGGAAGCGGGGTTTACAATGAGCAGTTCTTC
TRBV7-6,TRBD2,TRBJ2-1,-,CASSWGASGRPNQFF,TGTGCCAGCAGCTGGGGGGCTAGCGGGAGGCCGAATCAGTTCTTC
TRBV27,-,TRBJ1-3,-,CASSLSVGDTIYF,TGTGCCAGCAGTTTATCTGTCGGGGACACCATATATTTT
TRBV19,-,TRBJ2-4,-,CASSIDHSLAKNIQYF,TGTGCCAGTAGTATAGATCATAGCCTAGCCAAAAACATTCAGTACTTC
TRBV7-2,-,TRBJ1-3,-,CASSLVAVGNTIYF,TGTGCCAGCAGCTTAGTAGCGGTCGGGAACACCATATATTTT
TRBV5-1,TRBD1,TRBJ2-5,-,CASSSTGVGETQYF,TGCGCCAGCAGCTCAACAGGGGTCGGAGAGACCCAGTACTTC
TRBV7-3,-,TRBJ2-5,once,CASSSTTGYQETQYF,TGTGCCAGCAGTTCTACCACAGGGTACCAAGAGACCCAGTACTTC
TRBV14,-,TRBJ2-2,few,CASSLWALSNTGELFF,TGTGCCAGCAGCCTTTGGGCCCTATCGAACACCGGGGAGCTGTTTTTT
TRBV6-5,-,TRBJ2-7,few,CASSQTAVAYEQYF,TGTGCCAGCAGTCAAACCGCGGTGGCCTACGAGCAGTACTTC
TRBV2,TRBD2,TRBJ2-5,-,CASSGGGTFGEQYF,TGTGCCAGCAGCGGGGGGGGGACATTCGGGGAGCAGTACTTC
TRBV5-1,TRBD2,TRBJ2-5,-,CASSLGLAGEETQYF,TGCGCCAGCAGCTTGGGTCTAGCGGGAGAAGAGACCCAGTACTTC
TRBV28,TRBD1,TRBJ1-1,-,CASSHGTGLNTEAFF,TGTGCCAGCAGTCATGGGACAGGGTTGAACACTGAAGCTTTCTTT
TRBV4-3,-,TRBJ1-2,-,CASSQDGRGTYGYTF,TGCGCCAGCAGCCAAGATGGACGGGGGACGTATGGCTACACCTTC
TRBV7-9,-,TRBJ1-1,once,CASSLAGGNTEAFF,TGTGCCAGCAGCTTAGCGGGGGGGAACACTGAAGCTTTCTTT
TRBV7-2,-,TRBJ2-2,-,CASSLETGMTGELFF,TGTGCCAGCAGCTTAGAGACGGGGATGACCGGGGAGCTGTTTTTT
TRBV5-4,TRBD2,TRBJ2-1,few,CASSLGLAGAGFYNEQFF,TGTGCCAGCAGCTTGGGCCTAGCGGGAGCCGGATTTTACAATGAGCAGTTCTTC
TRBV2,-,TRBJ1-1,-,CASSEYPGLNTEAFF,TGTGCCAGCAGTGAGTATCCAGGGTTGAACACTGAAGCTTTCTTT
TRBV7-2,TRBD2,TRBJ2-1,-,CASSLPYPGLDNEQFF,TGTGCCAGCAGCTTACCTTACCCGGGACTAGACAATGAGCAGTTCTTC
TRBV5-1,TRBD1,TRBJ2-3,-,CASGKQGASTDTQYF,TGCGCCAGCGGAAAACAGGGGGCCAGCACAGATACGCAGTATTTT
TRBV6-1,TRBD1,TRBJ2-7,-,CASSEAGTGAYEQYF,TGTGCCAGCAGTGAAGCGGGGACAGGGGCGTACGAGCAGTACTTC
TRBV19,TRBD2,TRBJ2-1,-,CASSTLAGGPNEQFF,TGTGCCAGTAGTACCCTAGCGGGAGGGCCCAATGAGCAGTTCTTC
TRBV28,-,TRBJ1-1,-,CASRRQVNTEAFF,TGTGCCAGCAGGCGACAGGTGAACACTGAAGCTTTCTTT
TRBV10-3,-,TRBJ2-7,-,CAISAPGTPYEQYF,TGTGCCATCAGTGCTCCCGGGACTCCCTACGAGCAGTACTTC
TRBV6-1,-,TRBJ2-1,-,CASSATSYNEQFF,TGTGCCAGCAGTGCCACTAGCTACAATGAGCAGTTCTTC
TRBV5-1,-,TRBJ2-3,-,CASSAGVPTDTQYF,TGCGCCAGCAGCGCCGGAGTCCCCACAGATACGCAGTATTTT
TRBV2,-,TRBJ2-5,-,CASKLEKTQYF,TGTGCCAGCAAACTAGAGAAGACCCAGTACTTC
TRBV9,-,TRBJ2-1,-,CASSVSTNSGHNEQFF,TGTGCCAGCAGCGTATCTACCAATAGCGGACACAATGAGCAGTTCTTC
TRBV12-5,-,TRBJ1-5,-,CASASIDQPQHF,TGTGCTAGTGCCTCTATCGATCAGCCCCAGCATTTT
TRBV2,-,TRBJ1-5,-,CASSEVTGNQPQHF,TGTGCCAGCAGTGAAGTAACGGGGAATCAGCCCCAGCATTTT
TRBV28,TRBD2,TRBJ2-7,-,CASSFPGGQYF,TGTGCCAGCAGCTTCCCGGGGGGGCAGTACTTC
TRBV2,-,TRBJ2-7,-,CASREIGTSYEQYF,TGTGCCAGCAGAGAGATCGGGACTTCCTACGAGCAGTACTTC